A single sample gave rise to the 14 T cell receptor beta chains below, sequenced in a study of OX40 agonist ivuxolimab in advanced cancers. The data were produced by immunoSEQ multiplex PCR, yet TCRdb's version contains in-frame clones alone and is incomplete. The sample records tens of thousands of clones, around 90% being singletons. Sequenced material: CD4+ or CD8+ T cells sorted from blood, taken in a trial of the OX40 agonist ivuxolimab. Receptor source: an adult with an advanced solid tumor such as melanoma, head and neck, liver or kidney cancer.

This chain links TRBV4-1 with TRBJ2-7; the D is unclear. CDR1 and CDR2 (germline): MGHRA, YSYEKL. The CDR3 has 14 amino acids. Trimming shortened V by 3 bases and J by 0 bases, and 9 bases separated the two germline ends. The CDR3 spells CASSHGPSSYEQYV. The CDR3 nucleotides read TGCGCCAGCAGCCACGGCCCTAGCTCCTACGAGCAGTACGTC.

The chain combines TRBV5-4 with TRBJ2-7, with a possible D match to TRBD1 (5 bases). V lost 1 base to trimming and J lost 5 bases, with 13 bases between them. Germline CDR1 SGHNT, CDR2 YYREEE (reference sequence). CDR3 length: 14 amino acids. The CDR3 DNA is TGTGCCAGCAGCTTGCGCCAAGGGGTTCACGAGCAGTACTTC. Protein: CASSLRQGVHEQYF.

The V and J genes are TRBV28 and TRBJ2-1; D is unresolved. V dropped 6 bases and J dropped 3 bases, with 3 bases sitting between them. The germline V gene encodes CDR1 MDHEN and CDR2 SYDVKM. The CDR3 is 11 amino acids. The CDR3 is CASRDYNEQFF. CDR3 nucleotides: TGTGCCAGCAGGGACTACAATGAGCAGTTCTTC.

This clone has more than one count but fewer than ten. The rearrangement links TRBV27 to TRBJ2-1; D uncertain. This CDR3 spans 13 amino acids. Trimming pared 2 bases from V and 2 bases from J, leaving 4 bases between. The germline V gene encodes CDR1 MNHEY and CDR2 SMNVEV (reference sequence). CDR3 nucleotides: TGTGCCAGCAGTTTAAACCCCTACAATGAGCAGTTCTTC. Residues: CASSLNPYNEQFF.

The chain couples TRBV7-9 to TRBJ2-7; D is unclear. Trimming cost V 4 bases and J 5 bases, with 15 bases left between them. Germline V CDR1 and CDR2: SEHNR, FQNEAQ (reference sequence). This CDR3 comprises 14 residues. The CDR3 protein is CASSSSLRLNEQYF. DNA of the CDR3: TGTGCCAGCAGCTCTAGTCTTCGGCTGAACGAGCAGTACTTC.

The count of this clone is one. The chain couples TRBV4-1 to TRBJ1-4; D possibly corresponds to TRBD1 (5 bases). CDR3 length: 16 residues. CDR1 and CDR2 from the germline V gene are MGHRA and YSYEKL. Trimming removed 5 bases from V and 4 bases from J, with 17 bases in between. The CDR3: CASSLGPGPVNEKLFF. The CDR3 DNA reads TGCGCCAGCAGCTTAGGGCCGGGACCGGTTAATGAAAAACTGTTTTTT.

This clone was recorded only once. The J gene is TRBJ2-1, the V gene TRBV27, with 9 bases identical to TRBD2. V lost 2 bases, J lost 12 bases, and 8 bases stayed unmatched. Per germline, CDR1 MNHEY and CDR2 SMNVEV (reference sequence). This CDR3 is built from 14 residues. CDR3 region: CASSLGSASGMQFF. The CDR3 DNA reads as TGTGCCAGCAGTTTAGGTTCGGCTAGCGGGATGCAGTTCTTC.

The chain links TRBV7-9 to TRBJ2-2; D might be TRBD1 or TRBD2, each matching 5 bases. The CDR3 contains 16 residues. Between the trimmed V and J ends, which lost 5 bases and 5 bases, there was a span of 18 bases. The germline V gene has CDR1 SEHNR and CDR2 FQNEAQ (reference sequence). Here the CDR3 reads CASSLTLPEGTGELFF. In nucleotides, the CDR3 is TGTGCCAGCAGCCTTACATTACCCGAGGGGACCGGGGAGCTGTTTTTT.

The chain recombines TRBV11-3 with TRBJ2-6; D remains ambiguous. The V end was cut by 2 bases, the J end by 3 bases, with 2 bases between. Germline CDR1 reads SGHNT; CDR2 reads YENEEA. The CDR3 is 13 amino acids. The CDR3 loop is CASSLRGANVLTF. The CDR3 DNA is TGTGCCAGCAGCTTACGTGGGGCCAACGTCCTGACTTTC. Combining the CDR3 with reference TRBV11-3 and TRBJ2-6 gives the whole variable domain EAGVVQSPRYKIIEKKQPVAFWCNPISGHNTLYWYLQNLGQGPELLIRYENEEAVDDSQLPKDRFSAERLKGVDSTLKIQPAELGDSAVYLCASSLRGANVLTFGAGSRLTVL.

The chain carries TRBV19 and TRBJ1-5; D may be TRBD1 (6 bases). Germline CDR1 reads LNHDA; CDR2 reads SQIVND (reference sequence). V was cut by 3 bases and J by 5 bases, with 20 bases left in between. There are 17 residues in the CDR3. The CDR3 nucleotides are TGTGCCAGTAGTATTAGCAGGACAGTGAACCGGGATCAGCCCCAGCATTTT. This sequence encodes CASSISRTVNRDQPQHF.

The chain couples TRBV27 to TRBJ2-7; D is undetermined. V was shortened by 4 bases and J by 2 bases, with 9 bases between the two germline ends. This CDR3 contains 13 residues. The germline CDR1 and CDR2 sequences are MNHEY and SMNVEV (reference sequence). For the CDR3, the DNA is TGTGCCAGCAGTTGGGCCCCAGCCTACGAGCAGTACTTC. Encoded protein: CASSWAPAYEQYF.

This chain links TRBV27 with TRBJ2-7; a possible D gene is TRBD2 (5 bases). Trimming pared 0 bases from V and 3 bases from J, leaving 15 bases between. CDR1 MNHEY and CDR2 SMNVEV come from the germline V gene (reference sequence). The CDR3 loop spans 16 amino acids. The DNA for the CDR3 is TGTGCCAGCAGTTTATCTGGCCCCGCCGGACTCTACGAGCAGTACTTC. This codes for CASSLSGPAGLYEQYF.

J is TRBJ1-3 and V is TRBV10-3; the match to TRBD1 covers 9 bases. Per the germline V gene, CDR1 is ENHRY and CDR2 is SYGVKD. The CDR3 length is 14 residues. With 3 bases clipped from V and 8 bases from J, the junction kept 5 bases outside the gene matches. CDR3 coding DNA: TGTGCCATCAGTGACGGGGACAGGGACTACACCATATATTTT. Translated: CAISDGDRDYTIYF.

This clone is a singleton in its sample. The genes are TRBV7-9 and TRBJ2-7; 8 nucleotides match TRBD1. Germline lookup yields CDR1 SEHNR and CDR2 FQNEAQ (reference sequence). The CDR3 length is 13 residues. J was trimmed by 5 bases and V by 5 bases; bases with no gene match: 5. The CDR3 DNA follows: TGTGCCAGCAGCCAGACAGGGGAGGACGAGCAGTACTTC. Its protein is CASSQTGEDEQYF.